The sample holds many counts of the clone carrying this T cell receptor (beta chain). Its antigen is not identified. The V gene end was trimmed by 9 bases and the J gene end by 6 bases; junction bases not matched to a gene: 9. The CDR3 is made up of 14 amino acids. Germline V gene lookup returns CDR1 MNHNS and CDR2 SASEGT. Libraries of TCR beta came from iRepertoire HTBI primers plus Arm-PCR of CDR3 regions. TCRdb re-derived calls from the multiplex PCR reads in MiXCR, one entry per CDR3 protein. The sample holds about 430,000 distinct CDR3 sequences, 21% seen once. This sample was included in a study of regulatory T cells in long-lasting Graves disease. Overall study: Patients with persistent Graves' disease had over 5 years of antithyroid drugs and persistent TSH receptor antibodies. Study-wide points: Persistent Graves' patients showed less TCR diversity than newly diagnosed patients showed. Persistent disease exhibited a predilection for TRBV28, TRBJ1-2 and TRBJ2-5.

Regarding time point: persistent/refractory GD, antithyroid drugs over 5 years with positive TRAb. PBMC RNA served as the TCR library source. Into tubes containing EDTA, 7.5 to 9.5 milliliters of peripheral blood were drawn. This clonotype was obtained from a female donor with Graves disease. The sample here was peripheral blood mononuclear cells (PBMCs), taken when the disease was refractory, from a patient treated with antithyroid drugs. V gene TRBV6-1 combines with J gene TRBJ2-2, with TRBD1 matching 8 bases. Here the CDR3 reads CASSQDRVAGELFF. In nucleotides, the CDR3 is TGTGCCAGTTCTCAGGACAGGGTCGCCGGGGAGCTGTTTTTT.